A single sample gave rise to the 4 T cell receptor beta chains below, sequenced in a study of tumor-infiltrating lymphocytes in primary liver carcinoma. Blood RNA originated from unsorted whole blood, with germline DNA additionally extracted. Production of TCR beta cDNA used roughly 0.55 ug total RNA together with a constant-region primer. Modified slightly, ARM-PCR produced TCR beta libraries over three nested multiplex PCR rounds. The first two PCR rounds used TRBV1-TRBV30 forward primers with a C-beta reverse primer, 10 cycles each. One entry per CDR3 protein results from TCRdb running MiXCR on the multiplex PCR reads. The sample has hundreds of thousands of distinct CDR3 sequences, roughly three fifths seen once. Sequencing was done on a sample of peripheral blood. Receptors originate from a woman aged 25 to 39 with primary liver carcinoma and hepatitis B virus infection.

The gene calls are TRBV13 and TRBJ2-1, with D possibly being TRBD1 (5 bases). Trimming stripped 3 bases from V and 8 bases from J, with 14 bases between. The CDR3 consists of 14 residues. The V gene's germline CDR1 is PRHDT and CDR2 FYEKMQ (reference sequence). CDR3 coding DNA: TGTGCCAGCAGCTTCCTGCTTCTAGGGGATGAGCAGTTCTTC. Its translation is CASSFLLLGDEQFF. The variable domain in full, with the rest retrieved from reference TRBV13 and TRBJ2-1, is AAGVIQSPRHLIKEKRETATLKCYPIPRHDTVYWYQQGPGQDPQFLISFYEKMQSDKGSIPDRFSAQQFSDYHSELNMSSLELGDSALYFCASSFLLLGDEQFFGPGTRLTVL.

As concerns this clonotype: The junction shows a germline mismatch at one end, possibly a read error. This chain connects TRBV10-3 to TRBJ2-2; D uncertain. Germline V gene lookup returns CDR1 ENHRY and CDR2 SYGVKD. The CDR3 sequence is 16 residues long. The CDR3 DNA is TGTGTCATCAGTGAGTCCCACAATTTGGACACCGGGGAGCTGTTTTTT. This sequence encodes CVISESHNLDTGELFF.

This clonotype was found a few times. The chain carries TRBV5-4 and TRBJ2-5; 7 bases agree with TRBD2. Looked up from germline, CDR1 is SGHNT and CDR2 is YYREEE (reference sequence). Trimming took 2 bases from V and 4 from J; bases not matched to a gene: 11. This CDR3 has 16 amino acids. CDR3 coding DNA: TGTGCCAGCAGCTTTGGGGGGACTACTAGAGGAGAGACCCAGTACTTC. Translating it yields CASSFGGTTRGETQYF. The whole variable domain, remainder taken from reference TRBV5-4 and TRBJ2-5, is ETGVTQSPTHLIKTRGQQVTLRCSSQSGHNTVSWYQQALGQGPQFIFQYYREEENGRGNFPPRFSGLQFPNYSSELNVNALELDDSALYLCASSFGGTTRGETQYFGPGTRLLVL.

This clonotype was counted between two and nine times. The CDR3 region has the DNA TGTGCCAGCAGCCAGACGGGGGGGACTCAGCCCCAGCATTTT. This codes for CASSQTGGTQPQHF. This chain connects TRBV14 to TRBJ1-5, with a tentative D call TRBD1 (5 bases). Germline CDR1 SGHDN, CDR2 FVKESK. The V end was cut by 3 bases, the J end by 6 bases, with 12 bases between. This CDR3 has 14 amino acids.